The present TCR beta chain was sequenced within a study of OX40 agonist ivuxolimab in advanced cancers. Study-wide context: Patients got intravenous ivuxolimab at 0.01 to 10 mg/kg every 2 weeks.

The CDR3 contains 15 residues. Produced via immunoSEQ multiplex PCR; TCRdb's table is partial and in-frame only. The data show 15,000 to 20,000 clones, roughly four fifths seen once. This specimen consisted of CD4+ or CD8+ T cells sorted from blood, obtained in a trial of the OX40 agonist ivuxolimab. This clonotype originated in an adult with an advanced solid tumor such as melanoma, head and neck, liver or kidney cancer. The chain is built from TRBV21-1 and TRBJ2-7. TRBV21-1 is termed a pseudogene. The CDR3 DNA sequence: TGTGCCAGCGCCACAGAGGGGACCCATCGCTACGAGCAGTACTTC. It codes for CASATEGTHRYEQYF.